Listed below are T cell receptor beta chains from one sample, sequenced in a study of OX40 agonist ivuxolimab in advanced cancers. The assay was immunoSEQ multiplex PCR, and TCRdb's table has in-frame clones only and misses some. Of around 15,000 clones listed, around 83% were seen once; the top ten hold around 12%. Sequences were derived from CD4+ or CD8+ T cells sorted from blood, sampled in a trial of the OX40 agonist ivuxolimab. These receptors all come from an adult with an advanced solid tumor such as melanoma, head and neck, liver or kidney cancer. Each CDR3 is given with its conserved first and last residue. The D gene is left open where the match is weak. Size values are once, few and many counts, or a class for expanded clones, and some rows have none.

clone_size	j_call	d_call	v_call	cdr3_aa	cdr3_nt
.	TRBJ2-7	TRBD2	TRBV7-6	CASSSSGSASYEQYF	TGTGCCAGCAGTTCCAGCGGGAGCGCATCCTACGAGCAGTACTTC
.	TRBJ2-1	TRBD2	TRBV7-9	CASSLTSGAYNEQFF	TGTGCCAGCAGCCTGACTAGCGGAGCGTACAATGAGCAGTTCTTC
once	TRBJ2-7	TRBD2	TRBV7-8	CASSFGGRVEQYF	TGTGCCAGCAGCTTCGGCGGGAGGGTCGAGCAGTACTTC
.	TRBJ1-1	.	TRBV7-2	CASSLFVGTEAFF	TGTGCCAGCAGCTTATTTGTCGGCACTGAAGCTTTCTTT
.	TRBJ1-2	.	TRBV5-1	CASRGNGYTF	TGCGCCAGCCGGGGTAATGGCTACACCTTC
.	TRBJ2-7	.	TRBV27	CASRDEGYSWEQYF	TGTGCCAGCCGTGATGAGGGCTATTCGTGGGAGCAGTACTTC
.	TRBJ2-1	.	TRBV2	CASSEAPGNNEQFF	TGTGCCAGCAGTGAAGCGCCGGGGAACAATGAGCAGTTCTTC
once	TRBJ1-3	.	TRBV4-2	CASSQDGGSGNTIYF	TGTGCCAGCAGCCAAGATGGGGGCTCTGGAAACACCATATATTTT
.	TRBJ2-4	TRBD2	TRBV27	CASRDFLAGEGKNIQYF	TGTGCCAGCAGGGACTTCCTAGCGGGAGAGGGGAAAAACATTCAGTACTTC
.	TRBJ2-7	TRBD1	TRBV4-1	CASSQDSDRGYEQYF	TGCGCCAGCAGCCAAGACAGCGACAGGGGGTACGAGCAGTACTTC
.	TRBJ2-1	TRBD2	TRBV7-9	CASSLTSGYNEQFF	TGTGCCAGCAGCTTGACTAGCGGATACAATGAGCAGTTCTTC
.	TRBJ2-3	.	TRBV29-1	CSVGGTPSSRGTDTQYF	TGCAGCGTTGGCGGGACTCCGAGTAGCCGAGGCACAGATACGCAGTATTTT
.	TRBJ2-1	TRBD2	TRBV7-3	CASSLKGGSGYNEQFF	TGTGCCAGCAGCTTAAAAGGCGGGAGTGGCTACAATGAGCAGTTCTTC
.	TRBJ1-2	.	TRBV21-1	CASSKAGGGDYGYTF	TGTGCCAGCAGCAAAGCAGGGGGAGGGGACTATGGCTACACCTTC
.	TRBJ1-1	.	TRBV7-8	CASSSQAGRRNTEAFF	TGTGCCAGCAGCTCTCAAGCGGGACGGAGGAACACTGAAGCTTTCTTT
.	TRBJ2-7	.	TRBV5-4	CASSQEDNSYEQYF	TGCGCCAGCAGCCAAGAAGACAACTCGTACGAGCAGTACTTC
medium-sized	TRBJ2-5	TRBD1	TRBV27	CASSHGTGTQETQYF	TGTGCCAGCAGTCACGGGACAGGGACCCAAGAGACCCAGTACTTC
.	TRBJ1-1	.	TRBV2	CASRLGVETEAFF	TGTGCCAGCAGGCTCGGGGTGGAGACTGAAGCTTTCTTT
.	TRBJ2-3	TRBD2	TRBV2	CASIWTSGTSTDAQYF	TGTGCCAGCATATGGACTTCTGGGACTAGCACAGATGCGCAGTATTTT
.	TRBJ1-5	.	TRBV6-5	CASSYGPREQPQHF	TGTGCCAGCAGTTACGGGCCACGGGAACAGCCCCAGCATTTT
.	TRBJ1-3	.	TRBV21-1	CASSTDGGNTIYF	TGTGCCAGCAGCACGGACGGTGGAAACACCATATATTTT
.	TRBJ1-1	.	TRBV5-5	CASSLFRNTEAFF	TGTGCCAGCAGCTTGTTCAGGAACACTGAAGCTTTCTTT
once	TRBJ2-2	TRBD1	TRBV29-1	CSVEPGQGASGELFF	TGCAGCGTCGAACCGGGACAGGGGGCTTCCGGGGAGCTGTTTTTT
.	TRBJ2-7	TRBD2	TRBV27	CASSFGGFSYEQYF	TGTGCCAGCAGTTTCGGGGGGTTCTCCTACGAGCAGTACTTC
.	TRBJ1-1	TRBD1	TRBV13	CASTPGTGTTEAFF	TGTGCCAGCACCCCGGGGACAGGGACTACTGAAGCTTTCTTT
.	TRBJ2-6	.	TRBV6-1	CATSANVLTF	TGTGCCACCTCGGCCAACGTCCTGACTTTC
once	TRBJ2-3	TRBD2	TRBV6-6	CASTSGLAGWYTQYF	TGTGCCAGCACCTCAGGACTAGCGGGATGGTATACGCAGTATTTT
.	TRBJ2-7	TRBD2	TRBV5-4	CASSQAGFSGSYEQYF	TGTGCCAGCAGCCAAGCCGGCTTTAGCGGGAGCTACGAGCAGTACTTC
few	TRBJ2-1	TRBD1	TRBV30	CAWTGGTEQFF	TGTGCCTGGACAGGGGGCACTGAGCAGTTCTTC
once	TRBJ2-4	.	TRBV13	CASSLGVGLNIQYF	TGTGCCAGCAGCTTAGGGGTGGGCTTAAACATTCAGTACTTC
.	TRBJ1-1	.	TRBV25-1	CASSDLDTEAFF	TGTGCCAGCAGTGACCTAGACACTGAAGCTTTCTTT
.	TRBJ1-2	TRBD1	TRBV9	CASSPRDRSSSYGYTF	TGTGCCAGCAGCCCCCGGGACAGGAGTAGCAGCTATGGCTACACCTTC
.	TRBJ2-7	.	TRBV19	CASRTGSGAWEQYF	TGTGCCAGTAGGACAGGTTCGGGGGCGTGGGAGCAGTACTTC
.	TRBJ2-3	TRBD2	TRBV4-3	CASSRTSGRSDTQYF	TGCGCCAGCAGCCGGACTAGCGGGAGATCAGATACGCAGTATTTT
once	TRBJ1-5	.	TRBV19	CASSTTGEVPQHF	TGTGCCAGTAGTACCACGGGAGAAGTACCTCAGCATTTT
.	TRBJ2-7	.	TRBV9	CASSTPGAPYEQYF	TGTGCCAGCAGCACCCCAGGGGCCCCCTACGAGCAGTACTTC
.	TRBJ2-1	TRBD2	TRBV7-6	CASSSGLAGGNEQFF	TGTGCCAGCAGCTCCGGACTAGCGGGAGGCAATGAGCAGTTCTTC
.	TRBJ1-1	TRBD1	TRBV19	CASPRGRKTEAFF	TGTGCCAGTCCCAGGGGGCGTAAAACTGAAGCTTTCTTT
.	TRBJ2-7	TRBD2	TRBV7-2	CASSALAVTYEQYF	TGTGCCAGCAGCGCCCTAGCGGTTACCTACGAGCAGTACTTC
.	TRBJ2-1	.	TRBV29-1	CSVGPRDPGEREQFF	TGCAGCGTTGGGCCCCGGGACCCCGGGGAAAGGGAGCAGTTCTTC
.	TRBJ2-7	.	TRBV28	CASSTSYEQYF	TGTGCCAGCAGTACTAGTTACGAGCAGTACTTC
.	TRBJ2-6	TRBD1	TRBV5-1	CASSGGDRVASGANVLTF	TGCGCCAGCAGCGGGGGGGACAGGGTGGCCTCTGGGGCCAACGTCCTGACTTTC
once	TRBJ1-1	.	TRBV4-3	CASSQDPPGEMNTEAFF	TGCGCCAGCAGCCAAGATCCCCCAGGGGAGATGAACACTGAAGCTTTCTTT
.	TRBJ2-7	TRBD1	TRBV28	CASSSTGDSSYEQYF	TGTGCCAGCAGTTCGACAGGGGACAGCTCCTACGAGCAGTACTTC
few	TRBJ2-7	.	TRBV9	CASSDRDGSYEQYF	TGTGCCAGCAGCGACCGGGACGGATCCTACGAGCAGTACTTC
.	TRBJ2-7	TRBD1	TRBV27	CASSAGTGHNEQYF	TGTGCCAGCAGTGCCGGGACAGGGCACAACGAGCAGTACTTC